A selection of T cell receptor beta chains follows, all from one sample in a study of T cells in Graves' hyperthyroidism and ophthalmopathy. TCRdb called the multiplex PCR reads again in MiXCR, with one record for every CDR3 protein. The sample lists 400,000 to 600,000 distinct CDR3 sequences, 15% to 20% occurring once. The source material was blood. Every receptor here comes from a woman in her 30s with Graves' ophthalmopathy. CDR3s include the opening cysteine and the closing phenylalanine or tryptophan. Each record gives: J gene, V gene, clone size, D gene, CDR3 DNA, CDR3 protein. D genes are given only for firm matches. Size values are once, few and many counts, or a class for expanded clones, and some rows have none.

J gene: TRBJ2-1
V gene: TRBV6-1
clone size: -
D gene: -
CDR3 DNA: TGTGCCAGCACCCTAGACCGGCTTGGGAACAATGAGCAGTTCTTC
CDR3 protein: CASTLDRLGNNEQFF

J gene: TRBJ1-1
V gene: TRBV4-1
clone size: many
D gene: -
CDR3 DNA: TGCGCCAGCAGCCAAACGGACAGATTGAACACTGAAGCTTTCTTT
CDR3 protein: CASSQTDRLNTEAFF

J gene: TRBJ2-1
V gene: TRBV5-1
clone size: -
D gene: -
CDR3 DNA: TGCGCCAGCAGCTTGGAGTACGATCCGTTCTACAATGAGCAGTTCTTC
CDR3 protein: CASSLEYDPFYNEQFF

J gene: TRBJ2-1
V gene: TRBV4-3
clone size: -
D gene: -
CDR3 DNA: TGCGCCAGCAGCCAAGGGAGGACGAGGTTCAATGAGCAGTTCTTC
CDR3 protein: CASSQGRTRFNEQFF

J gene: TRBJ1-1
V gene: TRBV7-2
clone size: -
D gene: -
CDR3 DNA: TGTGCCAGCAGCCAACGTATTCCATCAGGGGTAGACGAAGCTTTCTTT
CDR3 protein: CASSQRIPSGVDEAFF

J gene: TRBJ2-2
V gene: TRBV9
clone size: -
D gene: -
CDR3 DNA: TGTGCCAGCAGCGTAGCGGGGACTAACACCGGGGAGCTGTTTTTT
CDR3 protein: CASSVAGTNTGELFF

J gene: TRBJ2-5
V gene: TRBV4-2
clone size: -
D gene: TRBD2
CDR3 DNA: TGTGCCAGCAGCCAAGACCCCTCCGGGAGGGCCCTCGGAGAGACCCAGTACTTC
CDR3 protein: CASSQDPSGRALGETQYF

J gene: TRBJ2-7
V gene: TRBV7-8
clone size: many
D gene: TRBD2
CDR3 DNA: TGTGCCAGCAGCTTGGGGGGAGGGAGCCTCTCCTACGAGCAGTACTTC
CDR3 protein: CASSLGGGSLSYEQYF

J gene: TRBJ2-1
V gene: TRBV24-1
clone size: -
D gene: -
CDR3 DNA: TGTGCCACCAGTGCCCTAGCATCCTACAATGAGCAGTTCTTC
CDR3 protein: CATSALASYNEQFF

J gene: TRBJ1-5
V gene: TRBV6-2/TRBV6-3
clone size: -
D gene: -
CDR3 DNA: TGTGCCAGCACCTCGGGGGCAAGGCAGCCCCAGCATTTT
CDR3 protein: CASTSGARQPQHF

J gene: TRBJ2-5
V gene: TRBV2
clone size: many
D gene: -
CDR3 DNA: TGTGCCAGCCTCCAAGAGACCCAGTACTTC
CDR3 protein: CASLQETQYF

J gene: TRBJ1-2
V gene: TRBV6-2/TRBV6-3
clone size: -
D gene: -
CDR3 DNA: TGTGCCAGCAACAAACACCTCTCGTCAGGCTACACCTTC
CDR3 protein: CASNKHLSSGYTF

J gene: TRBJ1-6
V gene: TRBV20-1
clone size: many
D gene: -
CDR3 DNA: TGCAGTGCTAGAGATGACGCGGGGGGTTCACCCCTCCACTTT
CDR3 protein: CSARDDAGGSPLHF

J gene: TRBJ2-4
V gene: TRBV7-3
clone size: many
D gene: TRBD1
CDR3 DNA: TGTGCCAGCAGGATACAGGGGAAAGGGGCCAAAAACATTCAGTACTTC
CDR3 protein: CASRIQGKGAKNIQYF

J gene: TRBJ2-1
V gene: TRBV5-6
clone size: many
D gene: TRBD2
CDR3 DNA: TGTGCCAGCAGCCCCTTCGGGAGGGGTGAGCAGTTCTTC
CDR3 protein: CASSPFGRGEQFF

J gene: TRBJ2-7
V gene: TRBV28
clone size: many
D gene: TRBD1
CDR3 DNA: TGTGCCAGCAGTCCCCCGGGACAGGGGGCGATCGAGCAGTACTTC
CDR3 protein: CASSPPGQGAIEQYF

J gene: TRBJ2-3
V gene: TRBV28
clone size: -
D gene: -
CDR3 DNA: TGTGCCAGCAGTTTGAACAGGATTACAGATACGCAGTATTTT
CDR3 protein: CASSLNRITDTQYF

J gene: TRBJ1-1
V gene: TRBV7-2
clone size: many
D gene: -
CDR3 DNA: TGTGCCAGCAGACAGAAAGGACAGCAAACTGAAGCTTTCTTT
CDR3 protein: CASRQKGQQTEAFF

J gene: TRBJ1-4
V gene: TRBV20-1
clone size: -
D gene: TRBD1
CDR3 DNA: TGCAGTGCCCGGACAGGGAACAATGAAAAACTGTTTTTT
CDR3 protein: CSARTGNNEKLFF

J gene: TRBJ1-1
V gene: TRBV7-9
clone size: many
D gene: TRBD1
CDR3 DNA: TGTGCCAGCAGTCAAGAACAGGGGGGTTCTGAAGCTTTCTTT
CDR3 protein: CASSQEQGGSEAFF

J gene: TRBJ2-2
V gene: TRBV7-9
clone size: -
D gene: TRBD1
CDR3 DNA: TGTGCCAGCAGCTTTCCACGGGACAGATTCACCGGGGAGCTGTTTTTT
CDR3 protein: CASSFPRDRFTGELFF

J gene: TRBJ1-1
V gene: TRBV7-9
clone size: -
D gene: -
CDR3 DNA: TGTGCCAGCAGCTTAGTTCAGGGCACTGAAGCTTTCTTT
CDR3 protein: CASSLVQGTEAFF

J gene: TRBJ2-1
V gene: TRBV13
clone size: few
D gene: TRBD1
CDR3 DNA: TGTGCCAGCAGCTTACCGACAGGGCCCTACAATGAGCAGTTCTTC
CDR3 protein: CASSLPTGPYNEQFF

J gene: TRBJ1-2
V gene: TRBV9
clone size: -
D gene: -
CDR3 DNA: TGTGCCAGCAGCGTAGTCCGTTCGGGGGGTAATGGCTACACCTTC
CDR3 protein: CASSVVRSGGNGYTF

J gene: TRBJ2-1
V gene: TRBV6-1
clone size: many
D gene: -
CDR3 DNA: TGTGCCAGCACGGAACAGGGAGAAAAGTTCTTC
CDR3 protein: CASTEQGEKFF

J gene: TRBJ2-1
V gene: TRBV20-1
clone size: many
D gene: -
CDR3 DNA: TGCAGTGCTAGTCCTAGCGTACACAATGAGCAGTTCTTC
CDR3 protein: CSASPSVHNEQFF

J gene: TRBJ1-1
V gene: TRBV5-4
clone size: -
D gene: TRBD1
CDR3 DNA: TGTGCCAGCAGCTTGGCCACAGGGGGCATAGGCACTGAAGCTTTCTTT
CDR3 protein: CASSLATGGIGTEAFF

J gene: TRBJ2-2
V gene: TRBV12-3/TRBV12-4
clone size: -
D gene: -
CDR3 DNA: TGTGCCAGCATAATGGGGGCTTTGAACACCGGGGAGCTGTTTTTT
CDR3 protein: CASIMGALNTGELFF

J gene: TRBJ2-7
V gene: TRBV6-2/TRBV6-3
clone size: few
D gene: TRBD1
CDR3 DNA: TGTGCCAGCAGTTACTCGGACAGGGTCTACGAGCAGTACTTC
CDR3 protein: CASSYSDRVYEQYF

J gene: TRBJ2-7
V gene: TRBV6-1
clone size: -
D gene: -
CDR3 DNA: TGTGCCAGCGCTAAAGGGGGGGTACAGACCTACGAGCAGTACTTC
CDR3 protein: CASAKGGVQTYEQYF

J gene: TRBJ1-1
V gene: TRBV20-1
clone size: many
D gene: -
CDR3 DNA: TGCAGTGCTAGAGGCCTAACAGGGAACACTGAAGCTTTCTTT
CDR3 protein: CSARGLTGNTEAFF

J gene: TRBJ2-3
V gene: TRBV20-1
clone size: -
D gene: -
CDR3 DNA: TGCAGTGCTAGACAGGACAGCCCAGATACGCAGTATTTT
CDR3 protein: CSARQDSPDTQYF

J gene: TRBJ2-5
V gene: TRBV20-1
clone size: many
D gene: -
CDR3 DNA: TGCAGTGCTAGAGATTTAGCGTACCAAGAGACCCAGTACTTC
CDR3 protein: CSARDLAYQETQYF

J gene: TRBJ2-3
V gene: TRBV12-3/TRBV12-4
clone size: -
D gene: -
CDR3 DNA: TGTGCCAGCCTGAGCCTGGGGACCCCAGATACGCAGTATTTT
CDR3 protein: CASLSLGTPDTQYF

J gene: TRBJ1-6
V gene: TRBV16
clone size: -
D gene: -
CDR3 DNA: TGTGCCAGCAGCCAATCAATAGCCAATAATTCACCCCTCCACTTT
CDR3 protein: CASSQSIANNSPLHF

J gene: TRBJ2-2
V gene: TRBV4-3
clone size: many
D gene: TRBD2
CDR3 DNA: TGCGCCAGCAGCCAAGAATTTTTGGGACTAGCCAAGGGAGGGGAGCTGTTTTTT
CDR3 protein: CASSQEFLGLAKGGELFF

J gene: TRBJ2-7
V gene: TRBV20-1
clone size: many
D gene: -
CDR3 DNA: TGCAGTGCCGGGGGGCAGGGCGACTACGAGCAGTACTTC
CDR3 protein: CSAGGQGDYEQYF

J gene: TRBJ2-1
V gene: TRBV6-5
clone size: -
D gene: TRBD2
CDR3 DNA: TGTGCCAGCAGTTACGTAGCGGGAGTGTACAATGAGCAGTTCTTC
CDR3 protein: CASSYVAGVYNEQFF

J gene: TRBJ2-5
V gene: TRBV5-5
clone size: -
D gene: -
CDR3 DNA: TGTGCCAGCAGCTTGATGGCCTGGGGCGAGACCCAGTACTTC
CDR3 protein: CASSLMAWGETQYF

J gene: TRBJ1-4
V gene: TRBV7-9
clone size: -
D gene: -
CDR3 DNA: TGTGCCAGCAGCTTAGGGCAACGAGTCGAAAAACTGTTTTTT
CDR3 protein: CASSLGQRVEKLFF

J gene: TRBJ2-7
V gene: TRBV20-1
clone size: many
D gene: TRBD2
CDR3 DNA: TGCAGTGCTAGAGATATTGGTACTAGCGGGCTCTACGAGCAGTACTTC
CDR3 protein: CSARDIGTSGLYEQYF

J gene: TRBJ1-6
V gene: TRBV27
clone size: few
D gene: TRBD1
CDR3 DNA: TGTGCCAGCAGTTTAGTAGGGGGCGATTCACCCCTCCACTTT
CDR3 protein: CASSLVGGDSPLHF

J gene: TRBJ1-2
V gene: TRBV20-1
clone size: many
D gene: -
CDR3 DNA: TGCAGAGGGGACGGGGGAGCTTATGGCTACACCTTC
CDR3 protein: CRGDGGAYGYTF

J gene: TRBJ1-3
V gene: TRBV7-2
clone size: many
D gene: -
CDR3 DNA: TGTGCCAGCAGCTCCTCCTCTGGAAACACCATATATTTT
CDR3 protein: CASSSSSGNTIYF

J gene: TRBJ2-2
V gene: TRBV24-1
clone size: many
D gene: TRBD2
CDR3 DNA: TGTGCCACCAGTGACCAAAATAGCGGGGCGGCCGGGGAGCTGTTTTTT
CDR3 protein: CATSDQNSGAAGELFF

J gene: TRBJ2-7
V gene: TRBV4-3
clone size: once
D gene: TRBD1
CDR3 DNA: TGCGCCAGCAGCCCGACTAACAGGGGTGAGCAGTACTTC
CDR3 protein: CASSPTNRGEQYF

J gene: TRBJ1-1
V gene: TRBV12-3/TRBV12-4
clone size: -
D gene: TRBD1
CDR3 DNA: TGTGCCAGCAGTTTCTCCCAGGGGGGGAACACTGAAGCTTTCTTT
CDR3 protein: CASSFSQGGNTEAFF

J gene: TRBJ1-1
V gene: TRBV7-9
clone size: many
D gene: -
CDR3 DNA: TGTGCCAGCAGCTTAATCAGTGGGGGTGAAGCTTTCTTT
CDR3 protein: CASSLISGGEAFF

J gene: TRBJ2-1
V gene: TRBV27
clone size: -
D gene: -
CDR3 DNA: TGTGCCAGCAGTCCAGCGGTTAGCTCCTACAATGAGCAGTTCTTC
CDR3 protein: CASSPAVSSYNEQFF

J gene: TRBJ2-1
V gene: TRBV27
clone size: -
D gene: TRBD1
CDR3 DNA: TGTGCCAGCAGTTTAGGCCCACAGGGGGCTGACGAGCAGTTCTTC
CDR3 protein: CASSLGPQGADEQFF

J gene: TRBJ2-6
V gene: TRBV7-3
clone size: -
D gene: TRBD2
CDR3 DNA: TGTGCCAGCAGCTCGACGGTCGGGGGGATGGGGGCCAACGTCCTGACTTTC
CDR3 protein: CASSSTVGGMGANVLTF

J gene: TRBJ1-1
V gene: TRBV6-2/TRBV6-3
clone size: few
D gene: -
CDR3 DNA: TGTGCCAGCAGTTACGTGGGGGCGAACACTGAAGCTTTCTTT
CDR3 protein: CASSYVGANTEAFF

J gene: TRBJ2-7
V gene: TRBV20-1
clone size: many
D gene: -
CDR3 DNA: TGCAGTGCTAGAGATATTCAGAGAGACTACGAGCAGTACTTC
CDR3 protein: CSARDIQRDYEQYF

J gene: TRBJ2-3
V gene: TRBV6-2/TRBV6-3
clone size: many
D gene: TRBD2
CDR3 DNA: TGTGCCAGCAGTTACTCGCCTACTAGCGTCATCGCGACAGATACGCAGTATTTT
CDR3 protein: CASSYSPTSVIATDTQYF